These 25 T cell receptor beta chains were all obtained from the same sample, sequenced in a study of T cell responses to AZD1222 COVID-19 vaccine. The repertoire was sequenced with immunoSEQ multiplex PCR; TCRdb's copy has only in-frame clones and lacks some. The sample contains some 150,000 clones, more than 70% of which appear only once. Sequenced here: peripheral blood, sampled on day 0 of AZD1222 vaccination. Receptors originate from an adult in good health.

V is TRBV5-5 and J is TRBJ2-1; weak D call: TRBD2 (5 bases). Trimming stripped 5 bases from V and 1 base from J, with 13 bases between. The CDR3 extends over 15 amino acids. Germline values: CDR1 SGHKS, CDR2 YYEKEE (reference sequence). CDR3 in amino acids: CASRITTGSYNEQFF. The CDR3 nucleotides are TGTGCCAGCAGAATTACCACGGGATCCTACAATGAGCAGTTCTTC.

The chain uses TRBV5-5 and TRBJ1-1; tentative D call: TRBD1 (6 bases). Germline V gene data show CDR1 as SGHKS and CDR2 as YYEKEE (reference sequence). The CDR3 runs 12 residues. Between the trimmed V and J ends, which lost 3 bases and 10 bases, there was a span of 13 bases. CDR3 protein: CASSSGQLGAFF. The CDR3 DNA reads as TGTGCCAGCAGCTCCGGACAGCTAGGAGCTTTCTTT.

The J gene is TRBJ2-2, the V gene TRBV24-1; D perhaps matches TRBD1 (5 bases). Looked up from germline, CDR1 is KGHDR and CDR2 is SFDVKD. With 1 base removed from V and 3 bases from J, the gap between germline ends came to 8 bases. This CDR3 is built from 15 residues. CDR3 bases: TGTGCCACCAGTGATTTAGGCAGGGACACCGGGGAGCTGTTTTTT. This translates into CATSDLGRDTGELFF.

CDR3 DNA sequence: TGTGCCAGCAGTTACCTCCGGGACAAGTACAATGAGCAGTTCTTC. As protein: CASSYLRDKYNEQFF. The V call is TRBV6-2 or TRBV6-3, the J call TRBJ2-1; a weak D match, TRBD1 (6 bases). This CDR3 is 15 amino acids long. CDR1 and CDR2 from the germline V gene are MNHEY and SVGEGT. V dropped 2 bases and J dropped 4 bases, with 12 bases sitting between them.

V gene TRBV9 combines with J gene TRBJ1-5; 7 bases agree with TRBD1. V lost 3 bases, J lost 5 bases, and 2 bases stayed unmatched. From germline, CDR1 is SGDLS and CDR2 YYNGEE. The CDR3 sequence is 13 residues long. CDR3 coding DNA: TGTGCCAGCAGCGCCACAGGGGATCAGCCCCAGCATTTT. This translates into CASSATGDQPQHF. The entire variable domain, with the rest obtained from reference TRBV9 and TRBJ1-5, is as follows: DSGVTQTPKHLITATGQRVTLRCSPRSGDLSVYWYQQSLDQGLQFLIQYYNGEERAKGNILERFSAQQFPDLHSELNLSSLELGDSALYFCASSATGDQPQHFGDGTRLSIL.

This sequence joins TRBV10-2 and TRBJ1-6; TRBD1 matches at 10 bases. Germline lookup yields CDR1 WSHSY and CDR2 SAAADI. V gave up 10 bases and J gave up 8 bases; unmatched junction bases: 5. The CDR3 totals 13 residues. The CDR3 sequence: CATTTGGYSPLHF. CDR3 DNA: TGCGCCACTACGACAGGGGGCTATTCACCCCTCCACTTT.

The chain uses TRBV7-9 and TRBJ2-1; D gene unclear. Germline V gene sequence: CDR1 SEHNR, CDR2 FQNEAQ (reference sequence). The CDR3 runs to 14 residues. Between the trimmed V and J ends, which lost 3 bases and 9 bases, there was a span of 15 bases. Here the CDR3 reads CASSFIAATGEQFF. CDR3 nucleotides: TGTGCCAGCAGCTTTATTGCGGCAACGGGTGAGCAGTTCTTC.

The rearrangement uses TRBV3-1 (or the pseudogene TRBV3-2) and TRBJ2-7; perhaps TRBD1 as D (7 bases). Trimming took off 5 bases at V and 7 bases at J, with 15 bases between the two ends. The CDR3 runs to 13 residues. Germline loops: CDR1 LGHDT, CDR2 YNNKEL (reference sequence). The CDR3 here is CASSFRGEVEQYF. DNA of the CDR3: TGTGCCAGCAGCTTCAGGGGGGAGGTAGAGCAGTACTTC.

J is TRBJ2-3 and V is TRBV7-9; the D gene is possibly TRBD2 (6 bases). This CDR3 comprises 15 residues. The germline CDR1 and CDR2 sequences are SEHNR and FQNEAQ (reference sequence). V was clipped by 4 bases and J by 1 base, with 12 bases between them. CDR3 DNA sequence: TGTGCCAGCAGCTATAGCGGAGGTGGCACAGATACGCAGTATTTT. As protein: CASSYSGGGTDTQYF.

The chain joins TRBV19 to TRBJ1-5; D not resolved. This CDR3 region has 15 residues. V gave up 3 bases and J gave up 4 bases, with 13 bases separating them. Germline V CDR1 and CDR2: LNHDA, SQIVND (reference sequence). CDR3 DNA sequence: TGTGCCAGTAGTATCTGGGCCGAAGGGAATCAGCCCCAGCATTTT. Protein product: CASSIWAEGNQPQHF.

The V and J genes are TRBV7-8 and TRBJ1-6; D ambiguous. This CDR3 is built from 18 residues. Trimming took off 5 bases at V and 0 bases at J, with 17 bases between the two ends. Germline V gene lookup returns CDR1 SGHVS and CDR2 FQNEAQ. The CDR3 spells CASSVRHGISSYNSPLHF. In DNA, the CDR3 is TGTGCCAGCAGCGTCCGCCACGGGATCAGCTCCTATAATTCACCCCTCCACTTT.

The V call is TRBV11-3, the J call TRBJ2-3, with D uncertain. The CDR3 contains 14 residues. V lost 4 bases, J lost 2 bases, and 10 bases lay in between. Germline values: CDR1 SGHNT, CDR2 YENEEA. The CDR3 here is CASSSLLHTDTQYF. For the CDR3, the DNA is TGTGCCAGCAGCTCATTACTACACACAGATACGCAGTATTTT.

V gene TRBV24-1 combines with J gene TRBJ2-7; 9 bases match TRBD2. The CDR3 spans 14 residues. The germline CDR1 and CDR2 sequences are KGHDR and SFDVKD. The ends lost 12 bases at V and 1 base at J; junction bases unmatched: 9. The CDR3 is CASRGGGASYEQYF. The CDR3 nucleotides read TGTGCCTCTCGGGGCGGGGGGGCGTCCTACGAGCAGTACTTC.

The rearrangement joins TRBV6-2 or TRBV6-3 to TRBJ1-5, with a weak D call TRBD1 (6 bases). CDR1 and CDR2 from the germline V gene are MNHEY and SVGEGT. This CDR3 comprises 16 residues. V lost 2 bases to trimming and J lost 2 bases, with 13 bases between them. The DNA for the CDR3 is TGTGCCAGCAGTTACGGAGCCAGGGGAGGCAATCAGCCCCAGCATTTT. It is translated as CASSYGARGGNQPQHF.

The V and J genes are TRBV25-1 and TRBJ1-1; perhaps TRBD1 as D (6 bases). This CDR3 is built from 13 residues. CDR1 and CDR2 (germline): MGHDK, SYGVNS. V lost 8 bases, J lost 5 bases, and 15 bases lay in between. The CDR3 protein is CASVRGGGTEAFF. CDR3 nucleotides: TGTGCCAGCGTTAGAGGGGGAGGGACTGAAGCTTTCTTT.

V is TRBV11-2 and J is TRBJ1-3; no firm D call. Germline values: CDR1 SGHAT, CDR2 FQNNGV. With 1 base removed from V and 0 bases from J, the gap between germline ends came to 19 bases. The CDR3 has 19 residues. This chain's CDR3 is CASSLAGVRHPPSGNTIYF. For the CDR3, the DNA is TGTGCCAGCAGCTTAGCCGGCGTACGACACCCTCCCTCTGGAAACACCATATATTTT.

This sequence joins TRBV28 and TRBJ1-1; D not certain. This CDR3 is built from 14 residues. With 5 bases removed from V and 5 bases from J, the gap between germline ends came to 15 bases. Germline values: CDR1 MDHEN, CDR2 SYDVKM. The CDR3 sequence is CASSPGGWVTEAFF. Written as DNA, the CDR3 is TGTGCCAGCAGTCCCGGAGGGTGGGTGACTGAAGCTTTCTTT.

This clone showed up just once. The CDR3 protein is CASSLEGGRTSGSSYEQYF. In DNA, the CDR3 is TGCGCCAGCAGCTTGGAGGGGGGGCGGACTAGCGGCAGCTCCTACGAGCAGTACTTC. The V gene is TRBV5-1, the J gene TRBJ2-7, with 10 bases lining up with TRBD2. Germline V gene sequence: CDR1 SGHRS, CDR2 YFSETQ. The CDR3 contains 19 residues. Losses at the gene ends were 0 bases for V and 0 bases for J; bases not matched to a gene: 12.

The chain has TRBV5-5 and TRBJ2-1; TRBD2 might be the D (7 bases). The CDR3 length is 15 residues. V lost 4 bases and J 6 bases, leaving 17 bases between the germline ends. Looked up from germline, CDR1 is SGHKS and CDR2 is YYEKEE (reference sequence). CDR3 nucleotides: TGTGCCAGCAGCCCTAGTTGGGAGGGGGGCAATGAGCAGTTCTTC. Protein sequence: CASSPSWEGGNEQFF.

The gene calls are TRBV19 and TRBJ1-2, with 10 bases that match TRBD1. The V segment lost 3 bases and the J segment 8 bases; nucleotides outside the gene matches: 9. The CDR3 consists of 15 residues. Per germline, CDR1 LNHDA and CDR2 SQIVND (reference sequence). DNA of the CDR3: TGTGCCAGTAGTATTGCCGGGACAGGGGATTGGGGCTACACCTTC. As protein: CASSIAGTGDWGYTF.

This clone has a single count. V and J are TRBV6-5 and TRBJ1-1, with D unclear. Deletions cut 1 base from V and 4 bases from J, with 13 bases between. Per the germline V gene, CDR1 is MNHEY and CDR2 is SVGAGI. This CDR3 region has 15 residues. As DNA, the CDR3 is TGTGCCAGCAGTTACTTGCCTCAGTCGGGCACTGAAGCTTTCTTT. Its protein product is CASSYLPQSGTEAFF.

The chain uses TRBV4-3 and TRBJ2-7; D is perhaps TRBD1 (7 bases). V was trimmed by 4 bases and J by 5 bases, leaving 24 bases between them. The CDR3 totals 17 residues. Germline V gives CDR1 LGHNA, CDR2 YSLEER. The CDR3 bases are TGCGCCAGCAGCCTTACATGGCGGGACAGTGGAGGGGACGAGCAGTACTTC. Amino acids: CASSLTWRDSGGDEQYF.

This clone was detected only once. Here the CDR3 reads CASTRGGTYNEQFF. The CDR3 region has the DNA TGTGCCAGCACCAGGGGAGGGACCTACAATGAGCAGTTCTTC. This sequence joins TRBV9 and TRBJ2-1; possibly TRBD2 for D (7 bases). Trimming took off 6 bases at V and 2 bases at J, with 12 bases between the two ends. Germline V gene sequence: CDR1 SGDLS, CDR2 YYNGEE. The CDR3 totals 14 residues.

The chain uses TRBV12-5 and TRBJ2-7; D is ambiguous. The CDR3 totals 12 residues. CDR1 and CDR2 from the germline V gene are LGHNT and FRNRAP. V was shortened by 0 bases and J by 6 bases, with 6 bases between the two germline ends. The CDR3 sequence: CASGLVVSEQYF. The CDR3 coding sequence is TGTGCTAGTGGTTTGGTAGTTTCCGAGCAGTACTTC.

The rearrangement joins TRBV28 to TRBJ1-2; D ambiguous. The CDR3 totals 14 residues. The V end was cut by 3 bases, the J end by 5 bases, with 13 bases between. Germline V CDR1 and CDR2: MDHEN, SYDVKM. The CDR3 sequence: CASSLLGPPYGYTF. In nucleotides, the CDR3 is TGTGCCAGCAGTTTGTTAGGGCCGCCTTATGGCTACACCTTC.